This T cell receptor (beta chain) derives from a study of Graves' ophthalmopathy and Graves' hyperthyroidism. Study overall: Blood was drawn at initial diagnosis, before any treatment.

The CDR3 runs to 13 residues. Trimming cost V 7 bases and J 5 bases; bases outside gene matches: 6. From germline, CDR1 is SGHRS and CDR2 YFSETQ. TCR beta CDR3 regions were amplified from RNA transcripts. Second-round multiplex PCR followed a first-round RT-PCR using HTBI primers. Using its own MiXCR run on the multiplex PCR reads, TCRdb lists one record per CDR3 protein. Of approximately 700,000 distinct CDR3 sequences listed, roughly 41% are singletons. This clonotype was counted ten times or more. Its antigen is not identified. Ophthalmopathy cases showed moderate-to-severe activity, scoring CAS ≥3 and NOSPECS ≥4, with duration under 3 months. Diagnostic conclusions were grounded in clinical symptoms, serum thyroxine, TRAb, thyroid ultrasound and orbital computed tomography. The study, taken as a whole, reports: Using a 13-signature model, the authors split ophthalmopathy from stable hyperthyroidism, with about 88% sensitivity and 81.08% specificity.

Sequenced sample: peripheral blood. The TCR was taken from an adult man with Graves' ophthalmopathy. This chain joins TRBV5-1 and TRBJ2-7, with 10 positions matching TRBD1. The CDR3 region is CASGWTGGDEQYF. The CDR3 DNA reads TGCGCCAGCGGATGGACAGGGGGGGACGAGCAGTACTTC.